The table lists the clone carrying this T cell receptor (beta chain) with many counts. Using RNA transcripts as the source, TCR beta CDR3 regions were amplified. A first-round RT-PCR of the TCR CDR3 used the HTBI primer set. TCRdb re-called the multiplex PCR reads through MiXCR, storing one row per CDR3 protein. The sample lists under 450,000 distinct CDR3 sequences, 15% to 18% seen once, with around 7% in the top ten. This entry is derived from a study of T cells in Graves' hyperthyroidism and ophthalmopathy. The CDR3 has 11 residues. Trimming took 2 bases from V and 4 from J, leaving 5 bases between them. CDR1 is SQVTM and CDR2 is ANQGSEA in the germline V gene.

Material: blood. The chain uses TRBV29-1 and TRBJ1-2; unclear D gene. The receptor was isolated from a woman aged 18-30 years with Graves' hyperthyroidism. CDR3 nucleotides: TGCAGCGTTGAACTGGCCTATGGCTACACCTTC. As protein: CSVELAYGYTF.